This TCR beta chain is drawn from a study of cytomegalovirus exposure and HLA in healthy donors. This PCR relied on a set of 60 Vbeta primers and 13 Jbeta primers. Libraries were prepared by immunoSEQ multiplex PCR; TCRdb keeps only in-frame clonotypes and omits some of them. The sample yields some 110,000 clones, 80% to 85% seen once. Note on this clone: Its antigen remains unidentified.

Losses at the gene ends were 9 bases for V and 7 bases for J; bases not matched to a gene: 10. The germline V gene encodes CDR1 MNHNS and CDR2 SASEGT. The CDR3 sequence is 14 residues long. Regarding the study as a whole: It was approximately 170 TCR beta chains that were listed as cytomegalovirus-associated. Sequence variants that were highly shared formed a cluster that was likely a sequencing artifact.

Sample: PBMCs. The chain recombines TRBV6-1 with TRBJ1-4; 8 bases are shared with TRBD1. This clonotype originated in a woman aged 30 to 39 in good health and CMV-seronegative. The CDR3 nucleotides are TGTGCCAGTAGGGGACAGGTGGCTGGTGAAAAACTGTTTTTT. Its translation is CASRGQVAGEKLFF.